This paragraph covers one T cell receptor (beta chain) sequence. Its antigen is still unknown. Losses at the gene ends were 1 base for V and 4 bases for J; bases not matched to a gene: 4. From germline, CDR1 is SGHVS and CDR2 FNYEAQ. The CDR3 sequence is 17 residues long. This specimen comes from a study of T cells in Graves' hyperthyroidism and ophthalmopathy. TCR beta CDR3 regions were amplified from RNA transcripts. The HTBI primer set served for first-round RT-PCR of the TCR CDR3. Via MiXCR, TCRdb re-called the multiplex PCR reads, giving one row per CDR3 protein. The sample lists about 560,000 distinct CDR3 sequences, 16% occurring once. General observations from the study: A 13 V-J model separated ophthalmopathy from stable hyperthyroidism. It was a median roughly six months before onset that the model predicted ophthalmopathy.

The V gene is TRBV7-6, the J gene TRBJ2-1; 13 bases match TRBD2. The sequenced sample was blood. This clonotype was sampled from a woman younger than 35 with Graves' hyperthyroidism. In DNA form, the CDR3 reads TGTGCCAGCAGCTTAGAACTAGCGGGGGGGCGTTACAATGAGCAGTTCTTC. Translating it yields CASSLELAGGRYNEQFF.